The 12 T cell receptor beta chains below come from one sample, sequenced in a study of blood T cell repertoires in COVID-19. Data came from immunoSEQ multiplex PCR; TCRdb stores just in-frame clones and leaves some out. The sample comprises over 85,000 clones, 80% to 95% of which are singletons, and roughly 2.1% rests with the top ten. Specimen: peripheral blood. These receptors all stem from a woman aged 45-59 years with COVID-19, enrolled during active disease.

This sequence joins TRBV24-1 and TRBJ2-7; maybe TRBD2 (5 bases). The CDR3 is made up of 10 amino acids. Trimming took 7 bases from V and 5 from J, leaving 5 bases between them. The germline V gene has CDR1 KGHDR and CDR2 SFDVKD. CDR3 in amino acids: CATRRDEQYV. CDR3 bases: TGTGCCACCAGGAGGGACGAGCAGTACGTC.

This chain joins TRBV19 and TRBJ2-3; 12 bases agree with TRBD2. V lost 3 bases, J lost 1 base, and 2 bases stayed unmatched. Germline V gene sequence: CDR1 LNHDA, CDR2 SQIVND (reference sequence). The CDR3 loop spans 16 amino acids. CDR3: CASSIPSGGGTDTQYF. The DNA for the CDR3 is TGTGCCAGTAGTATCCCTAGCGGGGGGGGCACAGATACGCAGTATTTT. The entire variable domain, with the rest obtained from reference TRBV19 and TRBJ2-3, is as follows: DGGITQSPKYLFRKEGQNVTLSCEQNLNHDAMYWYRQDPGQGLRLIYYSQIVNDFQKGDIAEGYSVSREKKESFPLTVTSAQKNPTAFYLCASSIPSGGGTDTQYFGPGTRLTVL.

This clone was detected once. The chain has TRBV3-1 (or the pseudogene TRBV3-2) and TRBJ1-1, with D tentatively TRBD1 (5 bases). Per germline, CDR1 LGHDT and CDR2 YNNKEL (reference sequence). V was pared by 3 bases and J by 8 bases, with 25 bases between. The CDR3 consists of 17 residues. The CDR3 bases are TGTGCCAGCAGCCACAGCCACCCCCGCGGATCGGGGGGAGAAGCTTTCTTT. Translated, it gives CASSHSHPRGSGGEAFF.

This rearrangement joins TRBV7-8 to TRBJ1-2; D is perhaps TRBD1 (5 bases). V gave up 5 bases and J gave up 2 bases, with 21 bases separating them. Germline lookup yields CDR1 SGHVS and CDR2 FQNEAQ. The CDR3 totals 17 residues. CDR3 region: CASSHRTLRDRNYGYTF. The CDR3 coding sequence is TGTGCCAGCAGCCACCGGACCTTACGAGACAGAAACTATGGCTACACCTTC.

J is TRBJ1-1 and V is TRBV5-1, with D maybe TRBD1 (5 bases). The CDR3 has 17 residues. Germline V gene lookup returns CDR1 SGHRS and CDR2 YFSETQ. V lost 0 bases and J lost 4, with 19 bases in between. CDR3 bases: TGCGCCAGCAGCTTGGCCGTTTGGGGCGCGGGGCTCACTGAAGCTTTCTTT. It yields the protein CASSLAVWGAGLTEAFF.

This chain connects TRBV30 to TRBJ2-7; perhaps TRBD2 as D (5 bases). This CDR3 is 14 amino acids long. Trimming shortened V by 0 bases and J by 0 bases, and 9 bases separated the two germline ends. Germline V gene data show CDR1 as GTSNPN and CDR2 as SVGIG (reference sequence). As DNA, the CDR3 is TGTGCCTGGAGTGTCGGACTGACCTCCTACGAGCAGTACTTC. Translating it yields CAWSVGLTSYEQYF.

V and J are TRBV6-1 and TRBJ2-4; 7 bases agree with TRBD2. Germline V gives CDR1 MNHNS, CDR2 SASEGT. V was clipped by 1 base and J by 10 bases; unmatched bases: 4. This CDR3 comprises 13 residues. CDR3 sequence reads: CASSEVVGGIQYF. CDR3 in DNA: TGTGCCAGCAGTGAAGTGGTCGGGGGGATTCAGTACTTC.

The chain couples TRBV6-5 to TRBJ2-5; D possibly corresponds to TRBD2 (6 bases). This CDR3 is built from 15 residues. The V gene's germline CDR1 is MNHEY and CDR2 SVGAGI. Trimming removed 7 bases at V and 2 bases at J, with 17 bases between. The CDR3 loop is CASTIGGPIQETQYF. The CDR3 DNA sequence: TGTGCCAGCACTATCGGGGGTCCCATTCAAGAGACCCAGTACTTC.

The V gene is TRBV5-5, the J gene TRBJ2-7, with 8 bases matching TRBD1. Germline assignment: CDR1 SGHKS and CDR2 YYEKEE (reference sequence). The J segment lost 3 bases and the V segment lost 0 bases, leaving 5 bases of the junction unmatched. The CDR3 length is 15 residues. CDR3 DNA sequence: TGTGCCAGCAGCTTGGTCGGGACAGGTAACTACGAGCAGTACTTC. Its translation is CASSLVGTGNYEQYF.

The chain joins TRBV7-6 to TRBJ2-2; TRBD2 matches at 9 bases. The CDR3 is made up of 16 amino acids. CDR1 is SGHVS and CDR2 is FNYEAQ in the germline V gene. The V segment lost 2 bases and the J segment 6 bases; nucleotides outside the gene matches: 7. The CDR3 DNA reads as TGTGCCAGCAGCTTAAAACTTGCGGGGGGGCCCGGGGAGCTGTTTTTT. This codes for CASSLKLAGGPGELFF.

This chain joins TRBV2 and TRBJ2-1; the match to TRBD2 covers 11 bases. V shed 2 bases and J 7 bases; nucleotides not matched to a gene: 4. Looked up from germline, CDR1 is SNHLY and CDR2 is FYNNEI. The CDR3 runs to 15 residues. CDR3 sequence: CASSELAGGPNEQFF. CDR3 coding DNA: TGTGCCAGCAGTGAACTAGCGGGGGGACCGAATGAGCAGTTCTTC.

The V gene is TRBV7-8, the J gene TRBJ1-1, with a possible D match to TRBD1 (5 bases). The germline CDR1 and CDR2 sequences are SGHVS and FQNEAQ. The CDR3 is 14 residues long. V was clipped by 0 bases and J by 3 bases, with 8 bases between them. The CDR3 loop is CASSLAAGDTEAFF. The CDR3 DNA reads TGTGCCAGCAGCTTAGCTGCGGGGGACACTGAAGCTTTCTTT.